These 19 T cell receptor beta chains came from one sample sequenced in a study of blood T cells in healthy people across ages (dated by TCRdb to about 2015). Library construction relied on 5' RACE. Instrument on record: Illumina HiSeq 2500. A second PCR of about 7 to 12 cycles was run with a J-beta primer mix and a sample-barcoded 5' primer. The public sequencing data were trimmed at Q25 with fastp and processed into clonotypes with MiXCR by TCRdb, which kept only in-frame beta chains. Rows are combined by CDR3 protein, so each entry shows the most common genes and DNA. The sample records more than 500,000 distinct CDR3 sequences, around a quarter of which are singletons. Of the sample, approximately 4% falls within the top ten clones. These records were also assigned to another study, of T cells of mothers and their children.

What was sequenced was blood. The source is a boy between 2 and 10 years old in good health.

This clonotype appeared a few times. The rearrangement joins TRBV7-9 to TRBJ2-3; TRBD2 matches 11 bases. Germline loops: CDR1 SEHNR, CDR2 FQNEAQ (reference sequence). The CDR3 spans 16 residues. V was pared by 5 bases and J by 2 bases, with 6 bases of the junction left unmatched. CDR3: CASSGTSGPSTDTQYF. As DNA, the CDR3 is TGTGCCAGCAGCGGGACTAGCGGCCCCTCCACAGATACGCAGTATTTT.

The chain couples TRBV5-1 to TRBJ2-5; no definite D call. The germline V gene encodes CDR1 SGHRS and CDR2 YFSETQ. Between the trimmed V and J ends, which lost 4 bases and 4 bases, there was a span of 17 bases. The CDR3 extends over 15 amino acids. The CDR3 region is CASSTAVAIRETQYF. The CDR3 nucleotides are TGCGCCAGCAGCACGGCGGTTGCGATACGAGAGACCCAGTACTTC. Based on the CDR3 plus reference TRBV5-1 and TRBJ2-5, the full variable domain is KAGVTQTPRYLIKTRGQQVTLSCSPISGHRSVSWYQQTPGQGLQFLFEYFSETQRNKGNFPGRFSGRQFSNSRSEMNVSTLELGDSALYLCASSTAVAIRETQYFGPGTRLLVL.

This clonotype was detected ten times or more. V is TRBV27 and J is TRBJ2-1; 9 nucleotides agree with TRBD2. The CDR3 is 17 amino acids. Trimming took 9 bases from V and 0 from J; bases not matched to a gene: 12. Germline V gene sequence: CDR1 MNHEY, CDR2 SMNVEV (reference sequence). As DNA, the CDR3 is TGTGCCAGTGTCAAGCGGGGGGCCTCTAGCTCCTACAATGAGCAGTTCTTC. Protein sequence: CASVKRGASSSYNEQFF.

This clonotype has only a few counts. The rearrangement uses TRBV4-1 and TRBJ2-1; 10 nucleotides line up with TRBD2. This CDR3 has 15 residues. The V segment lost 4 bases and the J segment 5 bases; nucleotides outside the gene matches: 5. The V gene's germline CDR1 is MGHRA and CDR2 YSYEKL. The CDR3 nucleotides read TGCGCCAGCAGCCGAGGGACTAGCGAGGACAATGAGCAGTTCTTC. Amino acid sequence: CASSRGTSEDNEQFF.

The CDR3 DNA reads as TGTGCCTGGAGCCGGGCGGTCCTCTATGGCTACACCTTC. It specifies CAWSRAVLYGYTF. The V call is TRBV30, the J call TRBJ1-2; the D is unclear. Germline assignment: CDR1 GTSNPN and CDR2 SVGIG (reference sequence). Trimming pared 3 bases from V and 4 bases from J, leaving 12 bases between. The CDR3 has 13 residues.

The gene calls are TRBV5-1 and TRBJ2-5; a possible D gene is TRBD2 (6 bases). The CDR3 runs to 17 residues. V lost 4 bases and J 2 bases, leaving 21 bases between the germline ends. Germline-derived CDR1 and CDR2 are SGHRS and YFSETQ. CDR3: CASSPTMTSGGQETQYF. Here the CDR3 DNA reads TGCGCCAGCAGCCCTACGATGACTAGTGGGGGGCAAGAGACCCAGTACTTC.

The CDR3 spells CASRHRQGDTEAFF. In DNA form, the CDR3 reads TGTGCCAGCAGGCACCGACAGGGCGACACTGAAGCTTTCTTT. The chain links TRBV28 to TRBJ1-1; 7 nucleotides match TRBD1. Germline trimming cut 6 bases from V and 3 bases from J; bases unmatched to any gene: 7. CDR1 is MDHEN and CDR2 is SYDVKM in the germline V gene. The CDR3 spans 14 residues.

This clonotype was detected a few times. The chain couples TRBV29-1 to TRBJ2-5; the match to TRBD1 covers 12 bases. The V segment lost 7 bases and the J segment 6 bases; nucleotides outside the gene matches: 6. This CDR3 is built from 13 residues. Germline values: CDR1 SQVTM, CDR2 ANQGSEA. The DNA of the CDR3 is TGCAGCGCAGGGACAGGGGGCGGCAAGACCCAGTACTTC. Protein sequence: CSAGTGGGKTQYF.

This clonotype has a handful of counts. This sequence joins TRBV29-1 and TRBJ2-5; TRBD2 aligns across 9 bases. With 5 bases clipped from V and 0 bases from J, the junction kept 7 bases outside the gene matches. CDR1 is SQVTM and CDR2 is ANQGSEA in the germline V gene. This CDR3 contains 15 residues. The CDR3 loop is CSVRPPSGNQETQYF. The CDR3 DNA reads TGCAGCGTTCGGCCGCCTAGCGGGAACCAAGAGACCCAGTACTTC.

This clonotype was found a few times. This rearrangement joins TRBV7-2 to TRBJ2-3; tentatively, D is TRBD1 (5 bases). CDR3 size: 18 residues. Germline assignment: CDR1 SGHTA and CDR2 FQGNSA. Trimming shortened V by 2 bases and J by 2 bases, and 20 bases separated the two germline ends. CDR3 sequence (DNA): TGTGCCAGCAGCTTAATCCTCAGGAGACTCAGGGCCACAGATACGCAGTATTTT. Protein sequence: CASSLILRRLRATDTQYF. The full variable domain, its missing parts supplied by reference TRBV7-2 and TRBJ2-3, is GAGVSQSPSNKVTEKGKDVELRCDPISGHTALYWYRQSLGQGLEFLIYFQGNSAPDKSGLPSDRFSAERTGGSVSTLTIQRTQQEDSAVYLCASSLILRRLRATDTQYFGPGTRLTVL.

This clonotype was observed a few times. This chain uses TRBV25-1 with TRBJ2-1; TRBD2 is a possible D gene (7 bases). The CDR3 totals 20 residues. The V end was cut by 2 bases, the J end by 13 bases, with 36 bases between. Germline CDR1 and CDR2: MGHDK and SYGVNS. The CDR3 sequence is CASSERGGPREAGDHVSQFF. The CDR3 DNA is TGTGCCAGCAGTGAAAGGGGGGGACCTAGAGAGGCGGGAGACCATGTCAGCCAGTTCTTC.

Remarks on this clonotype: One end of the junction varies from germline; a read error may be responsible. V is TRBV6-1 and J is TRBJ2-5; 7 bases agree with TRBD1. The germline V gene encodes CDR1 MNHNS and CDR2 SASEGT. The CDR3 consists of 15 residues. CDR3 in amino acids: CASSRETGSINEQLF. In nucleotides, the CDR3 is TGTGCCAGCAGCCGAGAGACAGGGTCTATCAATGAGCAGCTCTTC.

The V and J genes are TRBV6-2 or TRBV6-3 and TRBJ2-5; TRBD1 aligns across 10 bases. The V gene's germline CDR1 is MNHEY and CDR2 SVGEGT. With V trimmed by 5 bases and J by 4 bases, 7 bases remained unmatched. This CDR3 contains 15 residues. This CDR3 is CASSNRRTGGETQYF. CDR3 DNA sequence: TGTGCCAGCAGTAACCGACGGACAGGGGGAGAGACCCAGTACTTC.

To note about this clonotype: Its ends do not fully match the called genes, so a read error is possible. The chain links TRBV15 to TRBJ2-7; D might be TRBD1 (6 bases). The CDR3 runs to 15 residues. The germline V gene encodes CDR1 LNHNV and CDR2 YYDKDF (reference sequence). CDR3 in DNA: TGTACCACCAGCAGAACCCCAGACAGGTTGGACGAGCAGTACTTC. Translated: CTTSRTPDRLDEQYF.

This chain connects TRBV12-3 or TRBV12-4 to TRBJ2-5, with D perhaps being TRBD1 or TRBD2 (5 bases each). This CDR3 spans 14 amino acids. V was clipped by 6 bases and J by 1 base, with 12 bases between them. Here the CDR3 reads CASRLGTSQETQYF. DNA of the CDR3: TGTGCCAGCAGGCTCGGGACCTCCCAAGAGACCCAGTACTTC.

This clonotype was seen a few times. The V call is TRBV5-1, the J call TRBJ1-4, with 7 nucleotides matching TRBD1. The CDR3 is 16 residues long. V dropped 0 bases and J dropped 5; count of bases not matched to a gene: 7. Looked up from germline, CDR1 is SGHRS and CDR2 is YFSETQ. The CDR3 loop is CASSLAGQVGNEKLFF. The DNA for the CDR3 is TGCGCCAGCAGCTTGGCCGGACAGGTGGGGAATGAAAAACTGTTTTTT.

This clonotype was seen once. The chain couples TRBV11-2 to TRBJ1-2; a possible D gene is TRBD1 (6 bases). Trimming took 5 bases from V and 4 from J, leaving 14 bases between them. The germline V gene encodes CDR1 SGHAT and CDR2 FQNNGV. The CDR3 length is 14 residues. CDR3 loop: CASSLGDKVYGYTF. CDR3 bases: TGTGCCAGCAGCCTAGGGGACAAGGTCTATGGCTACACCTTC.

This clonotype was detected only a few times. V is TRBV12-5 and J is TRBJ2-5; 13 positions match TRBD2. The DNA end is more similar to TRBJ2-1, so the J call may be wrong. The CDR3 consists of 16 residues. CDR1 LGHNT and CDR2 FRNRAP come from the germline V gene. The CDR3 sequence is CASGLPRLAGGYEQFF. The CDR3 DNA sequence: TGTGCTAGTGGTTTGCCCCGACTAGCGGGGGGTTATGAGCAGTTCTTC.

The V call is TRBV29-1, the J call TRBJ2-4; possibly TRBD2 for D (5 bases). With 7 bases removed from V and 0 bases from J, the gap between germline ends came to 25 bases. The length of the CDR3 is 18 residues. Germline assignment: CDR1 SQVTM and CDR2 ANQGSEA. CDR3 loop: CSAGVVLGSEIAKNIQYF. In DNA, the CDR3 is TGCAGCGCCGGGGTAGTGCTTGGGTCCGAGATAGCCAAAAACATTCAGTACTTC. The whole variable domain, remainder taken from reference TRBV29-1 and TRBJ2-4, is SAVISQKPSRDICQRGTSLTIQCQVDSQVTMMFWYRQQPGQSLTLIATANQGSEATYESGFVIDKFPISRPNLTFSTLTVSNMSPEDSSIYLCSAGVVLGSEIAKNIQYFGAGTRLSVL.